Listed here are 30 T cell receptor beta chains from one sample, sequenced in a study of blood T cell repertoires in COVID-19. Measured with immunoSEQ multiplex PCR; TCRdb has only the in-frame clones, and not every one. The profile shows 50,000 to 65,000 clones, more than 80% of them singletons. Sequenced: peripheral blood. These receptors originate from a human donor in a cohort sampled during active COVID-19.

This chain uses TRBV7-9 with TRBJ1-2; 9 bases match TRBD1. The CDR3 extends over 15 amino acids. V lost 5 bases and J lost 4; bases outside the gene matches: 8. The germline CDR1 and CDR2 sequences are SEHNR and FQNEAQ (reference sequence). DNA for the CDR3: TGTGCCAGCAGCAACCGGGACAGGGATGCCTATGGCTACACCTTC. Translated, it gives CASSNRDRDAYGYTF. The whole variable domain, remainder taken from reference TRBV7-9 and TRBJ1-2, is DTGVSQNPRHKITKRGQNVTFRCDPISEHNRLYWYRQTLGQGPEFLTYFQNEAQLEKSRLLSDRFSAERPKGSFSTLEIQRTEQGDSAMYLCASSNRDRDAYGYTFGSGTRLTVV.

This clone was seen only once. The chain employs TRBV5-1 and TRBJ2-2; 10 nucleotides agree with TRBD1. Trimming took 8 bases from V and 5 from J; bases not matched to a gene: 6. The CDR3 spans 14 residues. Germline assignment: CDR1 SGHRS and CDR2 YFSETQ. Here the CDR3 DNA reads TGCGCCAGTAACCGGGACAGGGGAACCGGGGAGCTGTTTTTT. It codes for CASNRDRGTGELFF.

The chain has TRBV12-3 or TRBV12-4 and TRBJ1-1, with TRBD1 identical over 7 bases. The V and J ends lost 5 bases and 3 bases, in that order; junction bases with no gene match: 3. The length of the CDR3 is 13 residues. The CDR3 nucleotides are TGTGCCAGCAGTGCCAGGGGGTACACTGAAGCTTTCTTT. Protein product: CASSARGYTEAFF.

This chain links TRBV18 with TRBJ2-6; D not certain. This CDR3 is 15 amino acids long. V was clipped by 3 bases and J by 2 bases, with 8 bases between them. Germline values: CDR1 KGHSH, CDR2 LQKENI. The CDR3 loop reads CASSPKGAGANVLTF. In DNA form, the CDR3 reads TGTGCCAGCTCACCTAAAGGAGCTGGGGCCAACGTCCTGACTTTC.

This clone showed up just once. The V call is TRBV19, the J call TRBJ1-6; 10 bases are shared with TRBD1. The V gene's germline CDR1 is LNHDA and CDR2 SQIVND (reference sequence). The ends lost 6 bases at V and 7 bases at J; junction bases unmatched: 9. The CDR3 runs 16 residues. This CDR3 is CASRAGTGEGNSPLHF. Written as DNA, the CDR3 is TGTGCCAGTAGAGCCGGGACAGGGGAGGGGAATTCACCCCTCCACTTT.

The chain employs TRBV28 and TRBJ1-5, with D perhaps matching TRBD1 (6 bases). The CDR3 contains 17 residues. Germline assignment: CDR1 MDHEN and CDR2 SYDVKM. V dropped 5 bases and J dropped 3 bases, with 20 bases sitting between them. Written as DNA, the CDR3 is TGTGCCAGCAGTCCCGCCGGGTCGACAGGAACCAATCAGCCCCAGCATTTT. Protein: CASSPAGSTGTNQPQHF. Filled out from reference TRBV28 and TRBJ1-5, the complete variable domain reads DVKVTQSSRYLVKRTGEKVFLECVQDMDHENMFWYRQDPGLGLRLIYFSYDVKMKEKGDIPEGYSVSREKKERFSLILESASTNQTSMYLCASSPAGSTGTNQPQHFGDGTRLSIL.

The chain recombines TRBV10-3 with TRBJ1-5, with 10 bases lining up with TRBD1. The CDR3 spans 17 residues. Trimming removed 4 bases from V and 2 bases from J; junction bases left unmatched: 8. Germline values: CDR1 ENHRY, CDR2 SYGVKD. CDR3 loop: CAISGTAGTGGNQPQHF. In nucleotides, the CDR3 is TGTGCCATCAGTGGGACTGCCGGGACAGGGGGCAATCAGCCCCAGCATTTT.

The rearrangement uses TRBV5-1 and TRBJ2-7; 9 bases agree with TRBD1. V dropped 1 base and J dropped 6; count of bases not matched to a gene: 8. CDR3 length equals 15 residues. Germline-derived CDR1 and CDR2 are SGHRS and YFSETQ. As DNA, the CDR3 is TGCGCCAGCAGCTTGCGAGGACAGGGGAAGGGCGAGCAGTACTTC. Amino acids: CASSLRGQGKGEQYF.

Only a few counts were recorded for this clone. This sequence joins TRBV12-3 or TRBV12-4 and TRBJ1-3; a possible D gene is TRBD1 (6 bases). V lost 5 bases and J 7 bases, leaving 9 bases between the germline ends. This CDR3 is built from 12 residues. The CDR3 sequence is CASSRQANTIYF. CDR3 coding DNA: TGTGCCAGCAGTAGACAGGCGAACACCATATATTTT.

This chain joins TRBV9 and TRBJ1-5; D uncertain. CDR3 length equals 13 residues. V was pared by 0 bases and J by 4 bases, with 5 bases between. CDR1 and CDR2 from the germline V gene are SGDLS and YYNGEE. The CDR3 sequence is CASSVDPNQPQHF. The CDR3 coding sequence is TGTGCCAGCAGCGTAGATCCGAATCAGCCCCAGCATTTT.

In this sample, this clone turned up once. This chain uses TRBV28 with TRBJ1-1; weak D call: TRBD1 (6 bases). Trimming removed 8 bases from V and 3 bases from J, with 16 bases in between. The germline gives CDR1 MDHEN, CDR2 SYDVKM. The CDR3 extends over 14 amino acids. The CDR3 nucleotides read TGTGCCAGCCGGACTGGACAGAGGGACACTGAAGCTTTCTTT. This codes for CASRTGQRDTEAFF.

The chain has TRBV7-8 and TRBJ1-6; no definite D call. CDR3 length: 14 residues. Germline assignment: CDR1 SGHVS and CDR2 FQNEAQ. V lost 3 bases, J lost 4 bases, and 7 bases lay in between. The CDR3, as DNA: TGTGCCAGCAGCTTTCAGGAATATAATTCACCCCTCCACTTT. This sequence encodes CASSFQEYNSPLHF.

The chain links TRBV21-1 to TRBJ1-5; the table names TRBD1, a call not compared with the DNA. TRBV21-1 corresponds to a pseudogene. CDR3 length equals 8 residues. The CDR3 DNA follows: TGTGCCATCCCGGGGACACCTTTT. It encodes CAIPGTPF.

The chain carries TRBV20-1 and TRBJ1-5; D is ambiguous. Trimming stripped 3 bases from V and 0 bases from J, with 15 bases between. This CDR3 region has 16 residues. The germline V gene encodes CDR1 DFQATT and CDR2 SNEGSKA (reference sequence). The DNA of the CDR3 is TGCAGTGCTAGTCCTATCCAGGAGGGTAGCAATCAGCCCCAGCATTTT. This translates into CSASPIQEGSNQPQHF.

This clone has just a few counts. The V gene is TRBV18, the J gene TRBJ1-2, with D unresolved. CDR3 length: 14 amino acids. Germline V CDR1 and CDR2: KGHSH, LQKENI. V shed 2 bases and J shed 8 bases, with 15 bases lying between them. CDR3 amino acids: CASSPGGLVGGYTF. In DNA, the CDR3 is TGTGCCAGCTCACCAGGAGGGTTAGTAGGAGGCTACACCTTC.

V gene TRBV6-5 combines with J gene TRBJ2-7; 8 nucleotides agree with TRBD2. V was pared by 5 bases and J by 3 bases, with 3 bases of the junction left unmatched. In germline, CDR1 is MNHEY, CDR2 SVGAGI. The CDR3 covers 13 residues. CDR3 nucleotides: TGTGCCAGCAGTCCGGGGGGGGGCTACGAGCAGTACTTC. Protein product: CASSPGGGYEQYF.

The chain has TRBV29-1 and TRBJ1-2; 11 nucleotides align to TRBD1. The V gene's germline CDR1 is SQVTM and CDR2 ANQGSEA. CDR3 length: 17 amino acids. V was pared by 7 bases and J by 7 bases, with 20 bases of the junction left unmatched. The CDR3 DNA reads as TGCAGCGCCGGAGACGTAGGACAGGGGGCCCAAATCTCTGGCTACACCTTC. Amino acid sequence: CSAGDVGQGAQISGYTF.

The genes are TRBV4-1 and TRBJ1-6, with D possibly matching TRBD1 (6 bases). V lost 2 bases, J lost 7 bases, and 12 bases lay in between. CDR3 length: 15 residues. The germline CDR1 and CDR2 sequences are MGHRA and YSYEKL. The CDR3 DNA reads TGCGCCAGCAGCCAAATACAGGGTTACAATTCACCCCTCCACTTT. Its translation: CASSQIQGYNSPLHF.

This rearrangement joins TRBV5-1 to TRBJ1-1; D call uncertain. V lost 0 bases, J lost 8 bases, and 11 bases lay in between. Looked up from germline, CDR1 is SGHRS and CDR2 is YFSETQ. CDR3 length equals 13 residues. This CDR3 reads CASSLVLGKEAFF. CDR3 in DNA: TGCGCCAGCAGCTTGGTACTAGGAAAGGAAGCTTTCTTT. The whole variable domain, filled in from reference TRBV5-1 and TRBJ1-1, reads KAGVTQTPRYLIKTRGQQVTLSCSPISGHRSVSWYQQTPGQGLQFLFEYFSETQRNKGNFPGRFSGRQFSNSRSEMNVSTLELGDSALYLCASSLVLGKEAFFGQGTRLTVV.

The chain combines TRBV6-5 with TRBJ2-1, with TRBD2 as a possible D gene (5 bases). The CDR3 has 14 residues. Looked up from germline, CDR1 is MNHEY and CDR2 is SVGAGI. The V end was cut by 6 bases, the J end by 5 bases, with 14 bases between. CDR3 amino acids: CASSHGVENNEQFF. The CDR3 coding sequence is TGTGCCAGCAGCCACGGGGTGGAAAACAATGAGCAGTTCTTC.

V and J are TRBV6-2 or TRBV6-3 and TRBJ1-1; TRBD1 is a possible D gene (5 bases). This CDR3 is 11 amino acids long. The germline V gene has CDR1 MNHEY and CDR2 SVGEGT. V shed 4 bases and J shed 11 bases, with 11 bases lying between them. The DNA of the CDR3 is TGTGCCAGCAGTTTAGGGGTTCGGGCTTTCTTT. Amino acids: CASSLGVRAFF.

The chain employs TRBV6-4 and TRBJ1-5; perhaps TRBD1 as D (5 bases). V lost 7 bases and J lost 4, with 11 bases in between. CDR3 length: 13 amino acids. Germline assignment: CDR1 MRHNA and CDR2 SNTAGT. CDR3 nucleotides: TGTGCCAGCACTGATCCAGGGAATCAGCCCCAGCATTTT. Protein product: CASTDPGNQPQHF.

This chain uses TRBV29-1 with TRBJ1-3; D unresolved. The ends were cut back, 3 bases at V and 4 bases at J, with 10 bases in the middle. The germline V gene has CDR1 SQVTM and CDR2 ANQGSEA. The CDR3 runs to 13 residues. The CDR3 spells CSVDLGSGNTIYF. CDR3 nucleotides: TGCAGCGTTGACTTGGGCTCCGGAAACACCATATATTTT.

V usage is TRBV24-1 and J usage is TRBJ2-3; 15 bases map to TRBD2. The V and J ends lost 2 bases and 0 bases, in that order; junction bases with no gene match: 5. Germline CDR1 reads KGHDR; CDR2 reads SFDVKD. This CDR3 has 19 amino acids. For the CDR3, the DNA is TGTGCCACCAGTGATTCTGGGACTAGCGGGGGGCCTAGCACAGATACGCAGTATTTT. Its translation: CATSDSGTSGGPSTDTQYF.

The chain carries TRBV11-2 and TRBJ2-2; 8 nucleotides match TRBD1. The CDR3 extends over 14 amino acids. V was clipped by 5 bases and J by 7 bases; unmatched bases: 6. The germline gives CDR1 SGHAT, CDR2 FQNNGV. CDR3 bases: TGTGCCAGCAGCACGGACAGGGTCGGCGGGGAGCTGTTTTTT. This codes for CASSTDRVGGELFF.

The chain carries TRBV7-3 and TRBJ1-6, with D possibly TRBD1 on 5 matching bases. Per germline, CDR1 SGHTA and CDR2 FQGTGA. CDR3 size: 16 residues. The ends were cut back, 1 base at V and 4 bases at J, with 11 bases in the middle. The CDR3, as DNA: TGTGCCAGCAGCTTAATTGGGGGGTCTTATAATTCACCCCTCCACTTT. The encoded protein is CASSLIGGSYNSPLHF. The variable domain in full, with the rest retrieved from reference TRBV7-3 and TRBJ1-6, is GAGVSQTPSNKVTEKGKYVELRCDPISGHTALYWYRQSLGQGPEFLIYFQGTGAADDSGLPNDRFFAVRPEGSVSTLKIQRTERGDSAVYLCASSLIGGSYNSPLHFGNGTRLTVT.

This clone occurred a few times. This rearrangement joins TRBV3-1 (or the pseudogene TRBV3-2) to TRBJ2-5, with D maybe TRBD2 (7 bases). Trimming removed 1 base from V and 4 bases from J, with 22 bases in between. The length of the CDR3 is 18 residues. Germline CDR1 and CDR2: LGHDT and YNNKEL (reference sequence). The CDR3 DNA reads as TGTGCCAGCAGCCAAGCCGGTCGGGGGGCGCAGGGTAGAGAGACCCAGTACTTC. Its protein is CASSQAGRGAQGRETQYF.

The chain is built from TRBV27 and TRBJ2-3; TRBD2 matches 7 bases. The CDR3 runs to 16 residues. Germline-derived CDR1 and CDR2 are MNHEY and SMNVEV (reference sequence). Germline trimming cut 7 bases from V and 2 bases from J; bases unmatched to any gene: 12. This chain's CDR3 is CASTGIAGQITDTQYF. The CDR3 DNA is TGTGCCAGCACCGGGATAGCGGGCCAGATCACAGATACGCAGTATTTT.

CDR3 sequence (DNA): TGTGCCAGCAGCTCCCGGGGCTCCTATAATTCACCCCTCCACTTT. The encoded protein is CASSSRGSYNSPLHF. The chain joins TRBV5-6 to TRBJ1-6; D ambiguous. V dropped 3 bases and J dropped 0 bases, with 7 bases sitting between them. Germline assignment: CDR1 SGHDT and CDR2 YYEEEE. The CDR3 consists of 15 residues.

This chain uses TRBV2 with TRBJ1-5; 9 positions agree with TRBD1. This CDR3 has 14 residues. With 5 bases clipped from V and 6 bases from J, the junction kept 5 bases outside the gene matches. Looked up from germline, CDR1 is SNHLY and CDR2 is FYNNEI. The CDR3 bases are TGTGCCAGCAGTACACAGGGGGCGGTTCAGCCCCAGCATTTT. This gives the protein CASSTQGAVQPQHF.